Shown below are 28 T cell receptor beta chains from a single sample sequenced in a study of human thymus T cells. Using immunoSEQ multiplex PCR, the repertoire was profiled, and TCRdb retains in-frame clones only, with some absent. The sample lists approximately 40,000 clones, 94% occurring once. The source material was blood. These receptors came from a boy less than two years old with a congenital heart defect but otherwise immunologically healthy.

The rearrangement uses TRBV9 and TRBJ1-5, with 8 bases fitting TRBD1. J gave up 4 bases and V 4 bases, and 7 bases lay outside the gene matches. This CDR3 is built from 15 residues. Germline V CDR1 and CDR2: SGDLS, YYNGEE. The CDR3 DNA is TGTGCCAGCAGCCCAGGGGGCGCCTATAATCAGCCCCAGCATTTT. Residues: CASSPGGAYNQPQHF.

CDR3 region: CATSREAVTAAYEQYF. As DNA, the CDR3 is TGTGCCACCAGCAGAGAGGCTGTGACAGCCGCCTACGAGCAGTACTTC. This rearrangement joins TRBV15 to TRBJ2-7; perhaps TRBD1 as D (5 bases). The germline V and J ends were trimmed by 0 bases and 2 bases, with 14 bases remaining between them. CDR3 length: 16 residues. Germline lookup yields CDR1 LNHNV and CDR2 YYDKDF (reference sequence).

The CDR3 here is CASSFQGPANYGYTF. The CDR3 DNA sequence: TGTGCCAGCAGTTTCCAGGGGCCCGCTAACTATGGCTACACCTTC. The rearrangement joins TRBV28 to TRBJ1-2; a possible D gene is TRBD1 (6 bases). V lost 3 bases to trimming and J lost 0 bases, with 11 bases between them. This CDR3 comprises 15 residues. From germline, CDR1 is MDHEN and CDR2 SYDVKM.

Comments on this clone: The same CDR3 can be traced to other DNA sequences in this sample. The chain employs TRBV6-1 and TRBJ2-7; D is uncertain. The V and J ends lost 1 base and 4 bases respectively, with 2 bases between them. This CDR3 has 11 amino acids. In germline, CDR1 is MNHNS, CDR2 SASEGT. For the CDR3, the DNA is TGTGCCAGCAGTGAAGGTTACGAGCAGTACTTC. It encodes CASSEGYEQYF.

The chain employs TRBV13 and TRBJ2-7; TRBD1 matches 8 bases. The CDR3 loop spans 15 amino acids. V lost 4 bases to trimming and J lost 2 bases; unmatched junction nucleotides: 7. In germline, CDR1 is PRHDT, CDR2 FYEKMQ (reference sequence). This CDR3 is CASSSPDRVPYEQYF. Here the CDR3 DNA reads TGTGCCAGCAGCTCCCCGGACAGGGTCCCCTACGAGCAGTACTTC.

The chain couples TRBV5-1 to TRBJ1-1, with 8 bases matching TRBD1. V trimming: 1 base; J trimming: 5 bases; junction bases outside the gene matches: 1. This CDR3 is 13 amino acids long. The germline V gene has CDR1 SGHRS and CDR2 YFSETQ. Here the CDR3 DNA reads TGCGCCAGCAGCTTGACAGGGGGAACTGAAGCTTTCTTT. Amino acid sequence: CASSLTGGTEAFF.

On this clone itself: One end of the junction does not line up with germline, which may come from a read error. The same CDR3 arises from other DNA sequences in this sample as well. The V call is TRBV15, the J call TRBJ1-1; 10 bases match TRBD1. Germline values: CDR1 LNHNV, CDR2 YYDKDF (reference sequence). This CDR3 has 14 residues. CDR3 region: CATSRQGARTEAFF. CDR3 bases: TGTGCCACCAGTAGACAGGGGGCGAGGACTGAAGCCTTCTTT.

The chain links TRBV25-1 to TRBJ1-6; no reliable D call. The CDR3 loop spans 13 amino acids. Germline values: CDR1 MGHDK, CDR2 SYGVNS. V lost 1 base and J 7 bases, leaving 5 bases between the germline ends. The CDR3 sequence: CASSESGNSPLHF. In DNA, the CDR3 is TGTGCCAGCAGTGAATCTGGGAATTCACCCCTCCACTTT. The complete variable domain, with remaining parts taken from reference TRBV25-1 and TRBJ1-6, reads EADIYQTPRYLVIGTGKKITLECSQTMGHDKMYWYQQDPGMELHLIHYSYGVNSTEKGDLSSESTVSRIRTEHFPLTLESARPSHTSQYLCASSESGNSPLHFGNGTRLTVT.

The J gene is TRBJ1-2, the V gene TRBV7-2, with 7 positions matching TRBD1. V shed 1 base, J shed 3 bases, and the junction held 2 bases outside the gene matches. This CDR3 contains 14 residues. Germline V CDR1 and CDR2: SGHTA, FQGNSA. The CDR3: CASSLVTGDYGYTF. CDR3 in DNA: TGTGCCAGCAGCTTAGTCACAGGGGACTATGGCTACACCTTC.

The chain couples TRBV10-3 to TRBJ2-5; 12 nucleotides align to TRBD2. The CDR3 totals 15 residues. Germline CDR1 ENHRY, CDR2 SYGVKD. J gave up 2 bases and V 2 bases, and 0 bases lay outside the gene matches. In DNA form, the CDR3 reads TGTGCCATCAGTGAGACTAGCGGGGGGCAAGAGACCCAGTACTTC. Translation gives CAISETSGGQETQYF.

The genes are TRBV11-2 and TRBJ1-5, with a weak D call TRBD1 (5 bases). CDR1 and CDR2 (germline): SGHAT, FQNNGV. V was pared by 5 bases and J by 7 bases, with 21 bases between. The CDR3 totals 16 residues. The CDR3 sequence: CASSLNAWGSRQPQHF. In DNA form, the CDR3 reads TGTGCCAGCAGCCTCAATGCATGGGGGTCAAGGCAGCCCCAGCATTTT.

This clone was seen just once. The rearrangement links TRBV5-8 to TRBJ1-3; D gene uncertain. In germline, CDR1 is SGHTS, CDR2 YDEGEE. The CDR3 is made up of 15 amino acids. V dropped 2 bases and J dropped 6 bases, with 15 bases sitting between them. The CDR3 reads CASSFGRPLLNTIYF. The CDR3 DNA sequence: TGTGCCAGCAGCTTCGGCAGACCACTCCTAAACACCATATATTTT. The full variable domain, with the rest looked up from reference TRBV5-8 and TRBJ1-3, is EAGVTQSPTHLIKTRGQQATLRCSPISGHTSVYWYQQALGLGLQFLLWYDEGEERNRGNFPPRFSGRQFPNYSSELNVNALELEDSALYLCASSFGRPLLNTIYFGEGSWLTVV.

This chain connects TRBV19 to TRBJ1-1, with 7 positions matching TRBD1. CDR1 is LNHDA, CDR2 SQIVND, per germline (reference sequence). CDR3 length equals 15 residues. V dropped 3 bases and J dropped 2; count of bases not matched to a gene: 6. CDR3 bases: TGTGCCAGTAGTATCGGCGGGGACAGTAACACTGAAGCTTTCTTT. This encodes CASSIGGDSNTEAFF.

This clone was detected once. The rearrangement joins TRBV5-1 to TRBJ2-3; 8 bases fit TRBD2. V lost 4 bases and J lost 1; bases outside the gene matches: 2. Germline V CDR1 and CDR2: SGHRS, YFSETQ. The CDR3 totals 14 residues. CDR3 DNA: TGCGCCAGCAGCACGACTAGCGGCACAGATACGCAGTATTTT. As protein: CASSTTSGTDTQYF.

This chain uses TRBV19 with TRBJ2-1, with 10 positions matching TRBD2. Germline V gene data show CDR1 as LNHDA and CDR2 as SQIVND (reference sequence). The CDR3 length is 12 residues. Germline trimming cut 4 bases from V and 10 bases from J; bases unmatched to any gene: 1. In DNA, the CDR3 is TGTGCCAGTAGTACTAGCGGGGGCGAGCAGTTCTTC. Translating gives CASSTSGGEQFF. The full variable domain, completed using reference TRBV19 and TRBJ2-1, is DGGITQSPKYLFRKEGQNVTLSCEQNLNHDAMYWYRQDPGQGLRLIYYSQIVNDFQKGDIAEGYSVSREKKESFPLTVTSAQKNPTAFYLCASSTSGGEQFFGPGTRLTVL.

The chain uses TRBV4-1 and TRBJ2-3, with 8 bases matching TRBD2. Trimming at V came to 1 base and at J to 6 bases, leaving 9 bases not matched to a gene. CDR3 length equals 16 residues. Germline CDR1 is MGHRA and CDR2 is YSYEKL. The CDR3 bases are TGCGCCAGCAGCCAAGGTGGCGGGGGGTGGGTGGATACGCAGTATTTT. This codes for CASSQGGGGWVDTQYF.

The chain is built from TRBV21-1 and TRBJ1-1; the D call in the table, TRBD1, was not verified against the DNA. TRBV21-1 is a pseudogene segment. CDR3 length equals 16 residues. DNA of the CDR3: TGTGCCAGCAGCCCTCGGAGGGACAGGATGAACACTGAAGCTTTCTTT. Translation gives CASSPRRDRMNTEAFF.

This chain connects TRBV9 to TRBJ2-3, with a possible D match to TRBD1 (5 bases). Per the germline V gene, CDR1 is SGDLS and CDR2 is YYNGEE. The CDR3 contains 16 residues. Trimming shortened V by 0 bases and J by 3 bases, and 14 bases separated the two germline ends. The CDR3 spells CASSVGFRAGTDTQYF. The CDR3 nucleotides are TGTGCCAGCAGCGTAGGATTCAGGGCTGGGACAGATACGCAGTATTTT.

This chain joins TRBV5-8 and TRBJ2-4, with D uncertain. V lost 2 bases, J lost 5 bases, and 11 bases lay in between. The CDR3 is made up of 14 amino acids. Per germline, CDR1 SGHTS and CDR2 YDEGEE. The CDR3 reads CASSLLWWENIQYF. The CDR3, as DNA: TGTGCCAGCAGCTTATTATGGTGGGAAAACATTCAGTACTTC.

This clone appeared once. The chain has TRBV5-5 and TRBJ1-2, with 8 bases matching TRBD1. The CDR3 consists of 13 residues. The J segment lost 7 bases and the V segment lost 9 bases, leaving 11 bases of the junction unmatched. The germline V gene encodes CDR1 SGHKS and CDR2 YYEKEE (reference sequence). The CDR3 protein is CATSTGQAGGYTF. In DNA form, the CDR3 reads TGTGCCACTTCAACGGGACAGGCGGGTGGCTACACCTTC.

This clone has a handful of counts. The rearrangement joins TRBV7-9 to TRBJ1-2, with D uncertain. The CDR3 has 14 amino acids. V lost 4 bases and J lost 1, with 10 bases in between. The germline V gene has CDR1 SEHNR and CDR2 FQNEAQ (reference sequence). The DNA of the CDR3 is TGTGCCAGCAGCTCCTGTGTAAGTAACTATGGCTACACCTTC. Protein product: CASSSCVSNYGYTF.

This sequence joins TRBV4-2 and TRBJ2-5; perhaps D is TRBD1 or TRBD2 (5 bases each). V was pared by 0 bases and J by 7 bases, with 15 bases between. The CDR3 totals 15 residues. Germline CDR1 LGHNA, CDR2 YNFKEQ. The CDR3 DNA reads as TGTGCCAGCAGCCAAGATCGATCCGGGGCCGGGACCCAGTACTTC. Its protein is CASSQDRSGAGTQYF.

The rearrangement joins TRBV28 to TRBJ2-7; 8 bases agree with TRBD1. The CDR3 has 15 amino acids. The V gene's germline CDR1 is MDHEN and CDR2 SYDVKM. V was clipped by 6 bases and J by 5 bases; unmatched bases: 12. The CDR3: CASRFWTGRMDEQYF. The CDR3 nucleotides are TGTGCCAGCAGATTTTGGACAGGGAGGATGGACGAGCAGTACTTC.

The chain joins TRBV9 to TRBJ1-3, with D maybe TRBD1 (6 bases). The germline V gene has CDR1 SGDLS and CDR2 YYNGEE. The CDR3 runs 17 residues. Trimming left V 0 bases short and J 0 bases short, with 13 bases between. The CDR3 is CASSVEDRPSSGNTIYF. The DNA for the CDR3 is TGTGCCAGCAGCGTAGAAGACAGGCCCAGCTCTGGAAACACCATATATTTT. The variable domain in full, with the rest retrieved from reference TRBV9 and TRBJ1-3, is DSGVTQTPKHLITATGQRVTLRCSPRSGDLSVYWYQQSLDQGLQFLIQYYNGEERAKGNILERFSAQQFPDLHSELNLSSLELGDSALYFCASSVEDRPSSGNTIYFGEGSWLTVV.

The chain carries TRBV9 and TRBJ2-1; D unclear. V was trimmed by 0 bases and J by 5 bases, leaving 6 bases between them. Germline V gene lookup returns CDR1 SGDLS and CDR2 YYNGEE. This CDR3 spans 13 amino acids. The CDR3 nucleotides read TGTGCCAGCAGCGTAGGGCGCAACAATGAGCAGTTCTTC. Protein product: CASSVGRNNEQFF.

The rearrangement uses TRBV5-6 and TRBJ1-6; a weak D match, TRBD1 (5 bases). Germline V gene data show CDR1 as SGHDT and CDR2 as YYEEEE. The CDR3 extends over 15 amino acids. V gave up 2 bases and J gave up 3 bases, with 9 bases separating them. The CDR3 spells CASSFHRYYNSPLHF. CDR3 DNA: TGTGCCAGCAGCTTTCACAGGTACTATAATTCACCCCTCCACTTT.

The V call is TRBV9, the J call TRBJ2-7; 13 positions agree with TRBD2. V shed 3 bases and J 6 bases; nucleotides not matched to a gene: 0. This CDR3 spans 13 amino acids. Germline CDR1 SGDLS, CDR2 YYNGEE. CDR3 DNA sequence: TGTGCCAGCAGCGGGACTAGCGGGGGCGAGCAGTACTTC. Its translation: CASSGTSGGEQYF.

In DNA form, the CDR3 reads TGCGCCAGCAGCCGAGGAACGGGCCCCACCGGGGAGCTGTTTTTT. Residues: CASSRGTGPTGELFF. The rearrangement joins TRBV5-1 to TRBJ2-2; D is uncertain. The CDR3 is made up of 15 amino acids. V was clipped by 4 bases and J by 4 bases, with 14 bases between them. Looked up from germline, CDR1 is SGHRS and CDR2 is YFSETQ.